This T cell receptor beta chain was profiled in a study of spatial heterogeneity in lung cancer. On the study more broadly: Consistent detection of more beta-chain than alpha-chain sequences was observed. As counted in raw reads, each unique TCR and UMI combination appeared more than ten times on average.

Noted time point: sample taken at primary tumor resection. No cells were sorted before sequencing. The whole RNA sequenced was extracted from tumor, nontumor lung or frozen PBMC. The cohort: around 79 early-stage, untreated non-small cell lung cancer patients. There are many counts of this clonotype. A unique molecular identifier was carried by every single TCR cDNA molecule. TCRdb processed the 5' RACE reads anew with MiXCR; each CDR3 protein has one entry. The sample consists of around 10,000 distinct CDR3 sequences, roughly 3.8% of them appearing once. This receptor was taken from a male donor with early-stage non-small cell lung cancer. Sequenced here: normal lung tissue next to the tumor, sampled at surgery.

CDR3 residues: CASSFFIGGQGIAEAFF. The CDR3 coding sequence is TGCGCCAGCAGCTTCTTTATCGGGGGACAGGGGATCGCTGAAGCTTTCTTT. The rearrangement links TRBV5-1 to TRBJ1-1; 10 bases match TRBD1. Trimming cost V 2 bases and J 6 bases; bases outside gene matches: 13. The CDR3 contains 17 residues. The germline V gene has CDR1 SGHRS and CDR2 YFSETQ.